A selection of T cell receptor beta chains follows, all from one sample in a study of cytomegalovirus exposure and HLA in healthy donors. TCRdb keeps only in-frame clones here, not all; method: immunoSEQ multiplex PCR. The sample yields some 150,000 clones, about 79% seen once. Sequencing input: PBMCs. These TCRs come from a man between 40 and 49 years old in good health and CMV-seropositive. Each CDR3 is given with its conserved first and last residue. Each record gives: D gene, V gene, CDR3 length, J gene, clone size, CDR3 DNA, CDR3 protein. A D gene is named only where the DNA matches it firmly. Clone size is shown for a subset of rows, as once, few, many or a class of expanded clone.

.	TRBV4-3	15	TRBJ2-7	medium-sized	TGCGCCAGCAGCCAAGTCACAGGAGCTACCTACGAGCAGTACTTC	CASSQVTGATYEQYF
TRBD2	TRBV6-5	14	TRBJ2-5	.	TGTGCCAGCAGCCGGACTAGCTCCCAAGAGACCCAGTACTTC	CASSRTSSQETQYF
.	TRBV7-2	13	TRBJ2-3	.	TGTGCCAGCAGCTGGCCCCATGTATATACGCAGTATTTT	CASSWPHVYTQYF
.	TRBV5-1	16	TRBJ1-3	.	TGCGCCAGCAGCCATCTGGGAGGGGGCTCTGGAAACACCATATATTTT	CASSHLGGGSGNTIYF
.	TRBV7-3	16	TRBJ2-3	.	TGTGCCAGCAGCTTAACAGTGGGACACACCACAGATACGCAGTATTTT	CASSLTVGHTTDTQYF
TRBD1	TRBV10-1	12	TRBJ2-4	.	TGCGCCAGCAGGGGGGACAGCGACATTCAGTACTTC	CASRGDSDIQYF
TRBD2	TRBV7-9	16	TRBJ2-1	once	TGTGCCAGCCTCCCCTTGGGACTAGGTTCCTACAATGAGCAGTTCTTC	CASLPLGLGSYNEQFF
TRBD2	TRBV18	15	TRBJ2-1	.	TGTGCCAGCTCACCACCAGGAGTAGCGGGAGGTTTTCAGTTCTTC	CASSPPGVAGGFQFF
.	TRBV30	13	TRBJ2-1	.	TGTGCCTGGAGTGGGACAGCACACAATGAGCAGTTCTTC	CAWSGTAHNEQFF
TRBD1	TRBV18	14	TRBJ1-1	.	TGTGCCAGCTCACCAACCACAGGGGCCCCTGAAGCTTTCTTT	CASSPTTGAPEAFF
.	TRBV19	14	TRBJ2-4	.	TGTGCCAGTAGCCTTACAGGGTCCAAAAACATTCAGTACTTC	CASSLTGSKNIQYF
TRBD1	TRBV11-2	17	TRBJ2-7	.	TGTGCCAGCAGCTTAGCATCGGTCGGGACAGGGTACCACGAGCAGTACTTC	CASSLASVGTGYHEQYF
TRBD2	TRBV9	15	TRBJ2-5	.	TGTGCCAGCAGCGTAGATTCGGGGGGGCCGGAGACCCAGTACTTC	CASSVDSGGPETQYF
.	TRBV7-9	14	TRBJ1-1	.	TGTGCCAGCAGCTTAGAGACAGAGAACACTGAAGCTTTCTTT	CASSLETENTEAFF
.	TRBV15	15	TRBJ1-5	.	TGTGCCACCAGCAGGACGTGGGGGCGCGGTCAGCCCCAGCATTTT	CATSRTWGRGQPQHF
.	TRBV5-1	12	TRBJ1-1	.	TGCGCCAGCGGGGCGGAGAACACTGAAGCTTTCTTT	CASGAENTEAFF
TRBD1	TRBV7-6	16	TRBJ2-2	.	TGTGCCAGCAGCTTAGCCGGGACAGGGGGTGCCGGGGAGCTGTTTTTT	CASSLAGTGGAGELFF
.	TRBV30	13	TRBJ2-5	.	TGTGCCTGGAGACGACAGGACCAAGAGACCCAGTACTTC	CAWRRQDQETQYF
.	TRBV21-1	14	TRBJ1-5	.	TGTGCCAGCAGCCCAAGAGGGGGATATCAGCCCCAGCATTTT	CASSPRGGYQPQHF
TRBD1	TRBV19	16	TRBJ1-2	.	TGTGCCAGTAGTGTTACCCCGGGACAGGGGAACTATGGCTACACCTTC	CASSVTPGQGNYGYTF
TRBD2	TRBV5-4	15	TRBJ2-7	.	TGTGCCAGCACTTCCCGACTAGCGCCTAGCTACGAGCAGTACTTC	CASTSRLAPSYEQYF
TRBD2	TRBV14	13	TRBJ2-7	.	TGTGCCAGCAGCCCTTTTCGGGGGGGGGAGCAGTACTTC	CASSPFRGGEQYF
.	TRBV30	14	TRBJ1-1	few	TGTGCCTGGAGGGAAAAGGGGCTGCGTTCTGAAGCTTTCTTT	CAWREKGLRSEAFF
.	TRBV7-8	11	TRBJ2-5	.	TGTGCCAGCAGTCTCGAGGGAACTCAGTACTTC	CASSLEGTQYF
TRBD2	TRBV6-5	15	TRBJ2-7	once	TGTGCCAGCAGTTACTCCGGGGGACTAGCGACCGAGCAGTACTTC	CASSYSGGLATEQYF
.	TRBV6-5	14	TRBJ2-7	.	TGTGCCAGCAGTTACACAGGAGTCTCCTACGAGCAGTACTTC	CASSYTGVSYEQYF
TRBD2	TRBV11-3	18	TRBJ2-3	.	TGTGCCAGCAGCTCCGGGACTAGCGGGACTGCTAGCACAGATACGCAGTATTTT	CASSSGTSGTASTDTQYF
.	TRBV2	15	TRBJ1-6	once	TGTGCCAGCGGTTTGTCAGGTTCGGCTAATTCACCCCTCCACTTT	CASGLSGSANSPLHF
.	TRBV29-1	13	TRBJ1-2	.	TGCAGCGCTTCGGGGGGGCGCAACTATGGCTACACCTTC	CSASGGRNYGYTF
TRBD2	TRBV29-1	14	TRBJ2-3	.	TGCAGCGTCGAGGGGTTAGCGGGACATGATACGCAGTATTTT	CSVEGLAGHDTQYF
.	TRBV6-5	12	TRBJ2-7	.	TGTGCCAGCACCTGGGGAGACTACGAGCAGTACTTC	CASTWGDYEQYF
.	TRBV29-1	12	TRBJ1-2	.	TGCAGCGTTGAAAGGAGCAGATATGGCTACACCTTC	CSVERSRYGYTF
TRBD2	TRBV10-2	19	TRBJ2-5	few	TGCGCCACTTCTCCCGGGACTAGCGGGGGCCCGGGGAGGGCTGGGACCCAGTACTTC	CATSPGTSGGPGRAGTQYF
TRBD2	TRBV13	16	TRBJ2-7	.	TGTGCCAGCAGCGGTAGGGGACTAGCGGGGGTATACGAGCAGTACTTC	CASSGRGLAGVYEQYF
TRBD2	TRBV5-4	15	TRBJ2-7	.	TGTGCCAGCAGCCCGGGACTAGCGGAGGGGGGAGAGCAGTACTTC	CASSPGLAEGGEQYF
.	TRBV5-6	16	TRBJ1-5	.	TGTGCCAGCAGCTTGAGGAACACCTGGGAGAATCAGCCCCAGCATTTT	CASSLRNTWENQPQHF
.	TRBV5-1	15	TRBJ1-2	.	TGCGCCAGCAGCTTGGCCCCTGACCGAGAGGATGGCTACACCTTC	CASSLAPDREDGYTF
TRBD1	TRBV4-3	14	TRBJ1-1	.	TGCGCCAGCAGCCCCACAGGGGGCTACACTGAAGCTTTCTTT	CASSPTGGYTEAFF
.	TRBV7-3	13	TRBJ2-7	.	TGTGCCAGCAGCCTCCGACAGGATTCCGAGCAGTACTTC	CASSLRQDSEQYF